These 32 T cell receptor beta chains originate from one sample sequenced in a study of blood T cell repertoires in COVID-19. Assay used: immunoSEQ multiplex PCR; TCRdb lists only in-frame clones, some missing. The sample consists of about 300,000 clones, roughly 91% of them appearing once. The material sequenced was PBMCs or T cells enriched from blood (not recorded which). The receptors were sampled from a woman in her forties or fifties who had been exposed to COVID-19.

This clone was observed a few times. This chain joins TRBV27 and TRBJ2-7; D is uncertain. Germline lookup yields CDR1 MNHEY and CDR2 SMNVEV (reference sequence). The CDR3 is made up of 14 amino acids. V dropped 6 bases and J dropped 2 bases, with 14 bases sitting between them. CDR3 bases: TGTGCCAGCAGACCGTCTAGAACTACCTACGAGCAGTACTTC. Amino acid sequence: CASRPSRTTYEQYF.

V usage is TRBV19 and J usage is TRBJ1-2; 7 positions agree with TRBD1. The CDR3 runs 12 residues. Germline V gene sequence: CDR1 LNHDA, CDR2 SQIVND (reference sequence). The J segment lost 6 bases and the V segment lost 6 bases, leaving 4 bases of the junction unmatched. The CDR3 bases are TGTGCCAGTAGACCGGGACAGCATGGCTACACCTTC. Translating gives CASRPGQHGYTF.

DNA of the CDR3: TGTGCCTGGAGCGGGCACAGGGCCCTAACTAATGAAAAACTGTTTTTT. It encodes CAWSGHRALTNEKLFF. V and J are TRBV30 and TRBJ1-4; maybe TRBD1 (6 bases). The CDR3 is made up of 16 amino acids. The germline gives CDR1 GTSNPN, CDR2 SVGIG (reference sequence). Trimming took off 3 bases at V and 1 base at J, with 15 bases between the two ends.

This clone was seen just once. V gene TRBV28 combines with J gene TRBJ1-1; D is unclear. Germline V gene sequence: CDR1 MDHEN, CDR2 SYDVKM. This CDR3 is built from 13 residues. V lost 6 bases and J lost 9, with 17 bases in between. The CDR3 region has the DNA TGTGCCAGCAGCCCACCTCCGAGGACTAAAGCTTTCTTT. This codes for CASSPPPRTKAFF. Full variable domain (remainder filled in from reference TRBV28 and TRBJ1-1): DVKVTQSSRYLVKRTGEKVFLECVQDMDHENMFWYRQDPGLGLRLIYFSYDVKMKEKGDIPEGYSVSREKKERFSLILESASTNQTSMYLCASSPPPRTKAFFGQGTRLTVV.

V usage is TRBV4-1 and J usage is TRBJ1-6; D is possibly TRBD1 (6 bases). V lost 3 bases and J 6 bases, leaving 12 bases between the germline ends. CDR3 length: 15 amino acids. In germline, CDR1 is MGHRA, CDR2 YSYEKL. The CDR3 coding sequence is TGCGCCAGCAGCCATGGGGGCGGTGGTAATTCACCCCTCCACTTT. Encoded protein: CASSHGGGGNSPLHF.

This chain uses TRBV19 with TRBJ1-5; D possibly corresponds to TRBD1 (5 bases). V was cut by 6 bases and J by 0 bases, with 15 bases left in between. Germline assignment: CDR1 LNHDA and CDR2 SQIVND (reference sequence). The length of the CDR3 is 16 residues. The CDR3 loop is CASSGGRQYSNQPQHF. CDR3 coding DNA: TGTGCCAGTAGCGGGGGTCGGCAGTATAGCAATCAGCCCCAGCATTTT.

This clone was found a few times. The chain is built from TRBV19 and TRBJ2-3; weak D call: TRBD2 (6 bases). The CDR3 loop spans 14 amino acids. The germline V and J ends were trimmed by 5 bases and 0 bases, with 9 bases remaining between them. The V gene's germline CDR1 is LNHDA and CDR2 SQIVND (reference sequence). CDR3 in DNA: TGTGCCAGTAGTTCCCTAGCGAGCACAGATACGCAGTATTTT. Translated: CASSSLASTDTQYF.

The chain recombines TRBV5-1 with TRBJ2-7; no clear D. The CDR3 sequence is 14 residues long. The V end was cut by 0 bases, the J end by 2 bases, with 9 bases between. Germline CDR1 and CDR2: SGHRS and YFSETQ. CDR3 in amino acids: CASSLAGQTYEQYF. CDR3 DNA: TGCGCCAGCAGCTTGGCAGGTCAGACCTACGAGCAGTACTTC.

This chain connects TRBV19 to TRBJ1-1; D call uncertain. Germline CDR1 and CDR2: LNHDA and SQIVND (reference sequence). The CDR3 extends over 14 amino acids. Trimming stripped 0 bases from V and 3 bases from J, with 8 bases between. Written as DNA, the CDR3 is TGTGCCAGTAGTATAGATGCGGGGTACACTGAAGCTTTCTTT. Translation gives CASSIDAGYTEAFF. Combining the CDR3 with reference TRBV19 and TRBJ1-1 gives the whole variable domain DGGITQSPKYLFRKEGQNVTLSCEQNLNHDAMYWYRQDPGQGLRLIYYSQIVNDFQKGDIAEGYSVSREKKESFPLTVTSAQKNPTAFYLCASSIDAGYTEAFFGQGTRLTVV.

The genes are TRBV4-2 and TRBJ2-3; 8 bases are shared with TRBD2. V dropped 0 bases and J dropped 5; count of bases not matched to a gene: 7. Looked up from germline, CDR1 is LGHNA and CDR2 is YNFKEQ. The length of the CDR3 is 16 residues. CDR3: CASSQDRAGARDTQYF. The DNA for the CDR3 is TGTGCCAGCAGCCAAGATCGAGCGGGGGCAAGAGATACGCAGTATTTT.

The gene calls are TRBV2 and TRBJ1-5, with D unresolved. The germline V gene encodes CDR1 SNHLY and CDR2 FYNNEI. The V end was cut by 5 bases, the J end by 0 bases, with 11 bases between. The CDR3 length is 15 residues. CDR3 sequence reads: CASSQDEGSNQPQHF. The CDR3 DNA reads as TGTGCCAGCAGTCAAGACGAGGGTAGCAATCAGCCCCAGCATTTT.

The chain employs TRBV9 and TRBJ2-1; TRBD2 aligns across 8 bases. The CDR3 runs to 15 residues. Trimming took 4 bases from V and 1 from J; bases not matched to a gene: 4. Germline values: CDR1 SGDLS, CDR2 YYNGEE. The CDR3 nucleotides read TGTGCCAGCAGCAACAGCGGGGGATCCTACAATGAGCAGTTCTTC. This translates into CASSNSGGSYNEQFF.

This chain connects TRBV5-8 to TRBJ2-7, with D perhaps matching TRBD1 (5 bases). V dropped 2 bases and J dropped 2 bases, with 8 bases sitting between them. Per germline, CDR1 SGHTS and CDR2 YDEGEE. The length of the CDR3 is 13 residues. This chain's CDR3 is CASSFKGPYEQYF. The CDR3 DNA follows: TGTGCCAGCAGCTTTAAGGGGCCCTACGAGCAGTACTTC.

The chain links TRBV5-4 to TRBJ1-4; 8 bases align to TRBD1. This CDR3 comprises 15 residues. CDR1 and CDR2 from the germline V gene are SGHNT and YYREEE (reference sequence). V lost 0 bases, J lost 3 bases, and 1 base stayed unmatched. CDR3 bases: TGTGCCAGCAGCTTGGCAGGGGGCCCTAATGAAAAACTGTTTTTT. Amino acids: CASSLAGGPNEKLFF.

This chain joins TRBV20-1 and TRBJ2-3; D ambiguous. This CDR3 is 14 amino acids long. V dropped 3 bases and J dropped 4 bases, with 14 bases sitting between them. Per the germline V gene, CDR1 is DFQATT and CDR2 is SNEGSKA (reference sequence). For the CDR3, the DNA is TGCAGTGCTAGTGACCCCCGGGTGGCAGATACGCAGTATTTT. This codes for CSASDPRVADTQYF.

This chain connects TRBV4-1 to TRBJ2-3; 7 nucleotides match TRBD1. Germline values: CDR1 MGHRA, CDR2 YSYEKL. CDR3 length equals 15 residues. J was trimmed by 0 bases and V by 8 bases; bases with no gene match: 8. CDR3 in amino acids: CASVPRDRSTDTQYF. The CDR3, as DNA: TGCGCCAGCGTGCCCCGGGACAGAAGCACAGATACGCAGTATTTT.

The chain recombines TRBV25-1 with TRBJ2-1; TRBD2 matches at 16 bases. This CDR3 is 18 amino acids long. CDR1 is MGHDK, CDR2 SYGVNS, per germline. The J segment lost 2 bases and the V segment lost 2 bases, leaving 3 bases of the junction unmatched. The CDR3 DNA is TGTGCCAGCAGTGAACCCGGGACTAGCGGGGGGGCCTACAATGAGCAGTTCTTC. Its protein is CASSEPGTSGGAYNEQFF.

This clone was seen only a few times. V and J are TRBV18 and TRBJ2-7, with 9 bases fitting TRBD2. Germline CDR1 KGHSH, CDR2 LQKENI. Trimming at V came to 6 bases and at J to 12 bases, leaving 12 bases not matched to a gene. The CDR3 is 13 amino acids. The CDR3 nucleotides read TGTGCCAGCTCCCCGAGGACTAGCGACAAGTGGTACTTC. Its translation: CASSPRTSDKWYF.

J is TRBJ1-2 and V is TRBV2; tentative D call: TRBD1 (5 bases). From germline, CDR1 is SNHLY and CDR2 FYNNEI. V lost 1 base and J lost 3, with 9 bases in between. This CDR3 has 14 amino acids. CDR3 amino acids: CASSEGGSYYGYTF. In DNA, the CDR3 is TGTGCCAGCAGTGAAGGGGGCAGTTACTATGGCTACACCTTC. Complete variable domain (other parts from reference TRBV2 and TRBJ1-2): EPEVTQTPSHQVTQMGQEVILRCVPISNHLYFYWYRQILGQKVEFLVSFYNNEISEKSEIFDDQFSVERPDGSNFTLKIRSTKLEDSAMYFCASSEGGSYYGYTFGSGTRLTVV.

J is TRBJ1-1 and V is TRBV15; D remains unclear. V was shortened by 5 bases and J by 9 bases, with 16 bases between the two germline ends. The germline CDR1 and CDR2 sequences are LNHNV and YYDKDF (reference sequence). The CDR3 is 13 residues long. The CDR3 coding sequence is TGTGCCACCAGCCCCCCTCTGACAAACAAAGCTTTCTTT. This sequence encodes CATSPPLTNKAFF.

This clone appeared a single time. The CDR3 spells CASSQEVGLVTYNEQFF. Here the CDR3 DNA reads TGCGCCAGCAGCCAAGAGGTGGGACTAGTTACCTACAATGAGCAGTTCTTC. The chain couples TRBV4-1 to TRBJ2-1; 8 positions agree with TRBD2. This CDR3 has 17 amino acids. Germline V gene lookup returns CDR1 MGHRA and CDR2 YSYEKL. Trimming removed 0 bases from V and 2 bases from J; junction bases left unmatched: 6.

This chain joins TRBV30 and TRBJ1-1; D possibly corresponds to TRBD1 (5 bases). Germline CDR1 GTSNPN, CDR2 SVGIG (reference sequence). V gave up 4 bases and J gave up 2 bases, with 11 bases separating them. This CDR3 contains 13 residues. The CDR3 sequence: CAWTGVRNTEAFF. DNA of the CDR3: TGTGCCTGGACGGGGGTAAGAAACACTGAAGCTTTCTTT.

V is TRBV11-3 and J is TRBJ2-2; D might be TRBD1 (6 bases). CDR1 is SGHNT and CDR2 is YENEEA in the germline V gene. The V end lost 4 bases, the J end lost 5 bases, and 14 bases lay between the germline ends. This CDR3 is built from 15 residues. The CDR3 loop is CASSSRDTPTGELFF. The CDR3 DNA reads TGTGCCAGCAGCTCCCGGGACACACCGACCGGGGAGCTGTTTTTT.

The J gene is TRBJ2-2, the V gene TRBV4-1; TRBD1 matches at 10 bases. The germline gives CDR1 MGHRA, CDR2 YSYEKL. Germline trimming cut 2 bases from V and 6 bases from J; bases unmatched to any gene: 6. The CDR3 is 16 amino acids. DNA of the CDR3: TGCGCCAGCAGCCAACTCGGGACAGGGGTGGCCGGGGAGCTGTTTTTT. As protein: CASSQLGTGVAGELFF.

The rearrangement uses TRBV15 and TRBJ2-1, with D uncertain. The CDR3 is 14 amino acids. Germline CDR1 reads LNHNV; CDR2 reads YYDKDF (reference sequence). Trimming removed 1 base at V and 7 bases at J, with 11 bases between. CDR3 loop: CATSRAVSENEQFF. The CDR3 DNA reads as TGTGCCACCAGCAGAGCCGTGAGTGAGAATGAGCAGTTCTTC.

This chain joins TRBV29-1 and TRBJ2-7, with D perhaps matching TRBD2 (6 bases). The CDR3 has 12 amino acids. The germline V and J ends were trimmed by 7 bases and 3 bases, with 13 bases remaining between them. The germline V gene has CDR1 SQVTM and CDR2 ANQGSEA. The CDR3 is CSGVAESYEQYF. Here the CDR3 DNA reads TGCAGCGGGGTAGCGGAGAGCTACGAGCAGTACTTC.

The chain links TRBV18 to TRBJ2-1, with 11 bases aligning to TRBD2. With 6 bases clipped from V and 9 bases from J, the junction kept 16 bases outside the gene matches. The CDR3 spans 17 residues. The germline V gene has CDR1 KGHSH and CDR2 LQKENI. The CDR3 loop reads CASSLLAGVLPGSEQFF. Here the CDR3 DNA reads TGTGCCAGCTCCCTACTAGCGGGGGTACTACCCGGTAGTGAGCAGTTCTTC.

This clone turned up a few times. The chain recombines TRBV20-1 with TRBJ1-2; D unresolved. CDR1 is DFQATT, CDR2 SNEGSKA, per germline (reference sequence). The CDR3 has 14 amino acids. V was cut by 3 bases and J by 0 bases, with 11 bases left in between. The DNA for the CDR3 is TGCAGTGCTAGTATGGGCAGTACTAACTATGGCTACACCTTC. Translated: CSASMGSTNYGYTF.

The chain couples TRBV2 to TRBJ1-2; 8 positions match TRBD1. Per germline, CDR1 SNHLY and CDR2 FYNNEI. The CDR3 loop spans 14 amino acids. V dropped 9 bases and J dropped 5; count of bases not matched to a gene: 11. The chain's CDR3 is CASRRTGSKYGYTF. For the CDR3, the DNA is TGTGCCAGTCGGAGGACAGGGTCGAAGTATGGCTACACCTTC.

This clone occurred a few times. The chain uses TRBV9 and TRBJ1-3; 9 nucleotides agree with TRBD1. The CDR3 has 13 residues. Trimming at V came to 5 bases and at J to 8 bases, leaving 5 bases not matched to a gene. The germline CDR1 and CDR2 sequences are SGDLS and YYNGEE. The chain's CDR3 is CASRPTGGDTIYF. The CDR3 DNA follows: TGTGCCAGCAGACCGACAGGGGGAGACACCATATATTTT.

The DNA of the CDR3 is TGTGCCATCAGTTCCCTGCCGGGGGCCTACAATGAGCAGTTCTTC. Translated, it gives CAISSLPGAYNEQFF. The chain employs TRBV10-3 and TRBJ2-1, with D tentatively TRBD2 (6 bases). From germline, CDR1 is ENHRY and CDR2 SYGVKD. CDR3 length equals 15 residues. V was trimmed by 5 bases and J by 2 bases, leaving 13 bases between them.

This rearrangement joins TRBV7-2 to TRBJ2-7; the match to TRBD1 covers 7 bases. This CDR3 is 15 amino acids long. The V gene end was trimmed by 0 bases and the J gene end by 3 bases; junction bases not matched to a gene: 5. CDR1 is SGHTA and CDR2 is FQGNSA in the germline V gene. CDR3 protein: CASSLAPTGDYEQYF. Written as DNA, the CDR3 is TGTGCCAGCAGCTTAGCGCCTACAGGGGACTACGAGCAGTACTTC.